This section outlines one T cell receptor (beta chain) sequence together with its context. The target of this receptor is not known. One base away there is no much larger clone; base qualities are not given. The library was produced with PCR. Sequencing relied on an Illumina HiSeq 2500. TCR libraries were prepared with molecular barcoding, using unique molecular identifiers to normalize TCRbeta repertoire quantification. TCRdb reprocessing: public reads trimmed at Q25 with fastp, clones called with MiXCR, in-frame beta chains kept. Rows matching on CDR3 protein sequence are summarized as one entry with the most common DNA and genes. This sample is represented by some 72,000 distinct CDR3 sequences; approximately 7.4% of them were singletons. Of the sample, about 2.3% is held by the ten largest clones. V has 0 bases trimmed and J has 7 bases trimmed; junction bases matching no gene number 7. The CDR3 measures 16 amino acids from cysteine to phenylalanine. Left in the record is the CDR3 DNA by itself, 48 bases read in frame from the first base. Sequences SGHTA (CDR1) and FQGNSA (CDR2) are obtained from the germline V gene.

This sample was taken from a study of T-cell reconstitution after alpha-beta-depleted transplantation in children listed by TCRdb under 2016. Notes on the research overall: Using TCR repertoire profiling, the study quantitatively followed how T-cell immune reconstitution unfolded in children after TCRalphabeta/CD19-depleted allogeneic hematopoietic cell transplantation.

The clonotype originates from a human donor who donated a stem cell graft to a child with acute lymphoblastic leukemia. This sequence uses TRBV7-2 and TRBJ2-4; 9 middle bases align to TRBD2. Sequenced here: PBMCs from the stem cell graft donor, sampled from the stem cell graft. The CDR3 loop reads CASSLATAGGMNIQYF. The bases are TGTGCCAGCAGCTTAGCGACCGCGGGGGGGATGAACATTCAGTACTTC.